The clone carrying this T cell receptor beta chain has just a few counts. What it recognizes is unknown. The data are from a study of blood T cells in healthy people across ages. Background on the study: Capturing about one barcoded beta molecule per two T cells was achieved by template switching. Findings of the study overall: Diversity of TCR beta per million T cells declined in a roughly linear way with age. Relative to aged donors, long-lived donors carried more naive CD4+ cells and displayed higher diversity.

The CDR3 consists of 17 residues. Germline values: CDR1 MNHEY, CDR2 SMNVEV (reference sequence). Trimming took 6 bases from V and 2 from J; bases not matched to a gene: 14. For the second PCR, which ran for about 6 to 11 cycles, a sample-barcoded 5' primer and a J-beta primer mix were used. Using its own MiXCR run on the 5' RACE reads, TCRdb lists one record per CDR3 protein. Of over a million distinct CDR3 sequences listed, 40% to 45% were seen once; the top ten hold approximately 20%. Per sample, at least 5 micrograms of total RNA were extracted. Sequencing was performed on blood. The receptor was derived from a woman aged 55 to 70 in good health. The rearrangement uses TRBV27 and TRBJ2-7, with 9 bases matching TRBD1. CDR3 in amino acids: CASRRLTGTGPAYEQYF. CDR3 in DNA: TGTGCCAGCAGACGCCTGACCGGGACAGGGCCCGCCTACGAGCAGTACTTC.